Listed below are T cell receptor beta chains from one sample, sequenced in a study of OX40 agonist ivuxolimab in advanced cancers. The protocol was immunoSEQ multiplex PCR, while the TCRdb copy is restricted to in-frame clones and leaves out a portion. Here the sample spans about 66,000 clones, approximately 90% being singletons. The sample was CD4+ or CD8+ T cells sorted from blood, taken in a trial of the OX40 agonist ivuxolimab. Receptors were obtained from an adult with an advanced solid tumor such as melanoma, head and neck, liver or kidney cancer. CDR3s include the opening cysteine and the closing phenylalanine or tryptophan. A D gene is named only where the DNA matches it firmly. Clone size is not always given. Where it is, it says once, few, many or a class for expanded clones.

d_gene,j_gene,v_gene,abundance,CDR3nt,CDR3aa
.,TRBJ1-6,TRBV5-6,.,TGTGCCAGCAGCTTGGAGTATTCACCCCTCCACTTT,CASSLEYSPLHF
.,TRBJ2-7,TRBV7-2,.,TGTGCCAGCAGCTTATATCGTTCCCCCGAGCAGTACTTC,CASSLYRSPEQYF
.,TRBJ1-2,TRBV4-1,.,TGCGCCAGCAGCCAAGAAGGGACGGGGAATGGCTACACCTTC,CASSQEGTGNGYTF
.,TRBJ1-4,TRBV15,once,TGTGCCACCAGCAGGGCCCTAAATTACCCAACTAATGAAAAACTGTTTTTT,CATSRALNYPTNEKLFF
TRBD1,TRBJ2-7,TRBV6-1,.,TGTGCCAGTTCCAGGGACAGGAGCTACGAGCAGTACTTC,CASSRDRSYEQYF
.,TRBJ2-7,TRBV5-1,few,TGCGCCAGCAGGTTCGCCGGGACAATCTCCTACGAGCAGTACTTC,CASRFAGTISYEQYF
.,TRBJ1-1,TRBV28,.,TGTGCCAGCAGTTTTTACAGACTAGAGAACACTGAAGCTTTCTTT,CASSFYRLENTEAFF
.,TRBJ2-7,TRBV6-6,.,TGTGCCAGCAGTTACATAGGCTACTCCTACGAGCAGTACTTC,CASSYIGYSYEQYF
.,TRBJ1-2,TRBV6-1,.,TGTGCCAGCAGTGAAGAGAAAGGGAGGAGTGGCTACACCTTC,CASSEEKGRSGYTF
.,TRBJ1-1,TRBV2,.,TGTGCCAGCAGGGCATCACCTACTGAAGCTTTCTTT,CASRASPTEAFF
TRBD1,TRBJ1-2,TRBV5-6,.,TGTGCCAGCAGCTTTCGGACAGGGGGAGGCTACACCTTC,CASSFRTGGGYTF
.,TRBJ2-7,TRBV7-9,.,TGTGCCAGCAGTTTAGAGGGGGGACCTTACGAGCAGTACTTC,CASSLEGGPYEQYF
.,TRBJ1-4,TRBV25-1,.,TGTGCCAGCAGTCGGGGCTCTAATGAAAAACTGTTTTTT,CASSRGSNEKLFF
.,TRBJ1-2,TRBV4-2,.,TGTGCCAGCAGCAGGGAGGGGGTCTATGGCTACACCTTC,CASSREGVYGYTF
.,TRBJ1-4,TRBV5-6,.,TGTGCCAGCAGCTTGGCCGGGGGGCCGGGTGAAAAACTGTTTTTT,CASSLAGGPGEKLFF
.,TRBJ1-5,TRBV11-3,.,TGTGCCAGCAGCCCTAGGGGGGACAATCAGCCCCAGCATTTT,CASSPRGDNQPQHF
.,TRBJ2-1,TRBV7-3,few,TGTGCCAGCAGCGAGACAGCAATATCCTACAATGAGCAGTTCTTC,CASSETAISYNEQFF
.,TRBJ1-5,TRBV1,.,TGCACCAGATTCGGATTGAGGGGTAGCAATCAGCCCCAGCATTTT,CTRFGLRGSNQPQHF
TRBD1,TRBJ2-7,TRBV5-1,.,TGCGCCAGCAGCCTTGGGACAGCCCCGCCTGGCTCCTACGAGCAGTACTTC,CASSLGTAPPGSYEQYF
.,TRBJ1-4,TRBV7-2,.,TGTGCCAGCAGCGATAGATCGGCAACTAATGAAAAACTGTTTTTT,CASSDRSATNEKLFF
.,TRBJ1-3,TRBV7-9,.,TGTGCCAGCAGCTTCTGGGCGCCCCCCCCCGAAAACACCATATATTTT,CASSFWAPPPENTIYF
TRBD1,TRBJ1-2,TRBV6-5,.,TGTGCCAGCAGTTACCCGACAGGGGGCGATGGCTACACCTTC,CASSYPTGGDGYTF
.,TRBJ1-5,TRBV2,.,TGTGCCGGGAAGGCTAATCCTGGGCCCAATCAGCCCCAGCATTTT,CAGKANPGPNQPQHF
.,TRBJ2-2,TRBV5-6,.,TGTGCCAGCAGGGAAGGCGGCCTAACAACCGGGGAGCTGTTTTTT,CASREGGLTTGELFF
.,TRBJ2-3,TRBV11-3,once,TGTGCCAGCAGCTCGAGGGCAGATACGCAGTATTTT,CASSSRADTQYF
TRBD1,TRBJ1-2,TRBV12-5,.,TGTGCTAGTGGTTTGTCCCCGGACAGGGCATCCACCTTC,CASGLSPDRASTF
TRBD1,TRBJ1-5,TRBV19,.,TGTGCCAGTAGGGATTCGGGACAGGGTCGAAATCAGCCCCAGCATTTT,CASRDSGQGRNQPQHF
TRBD1,TRBJ1-1,TRBV15,.,TGTGCCACCAGCAGATCGACAGGGCAGGCTTTCTTT,CATSRSTGQAFF
.,TRBJ2-3,TRBV19,.,TGTGCCAGTAGTAGGGTCAGCGGCGGCGCTAAAGGAGATACGCAGTATTTT,CASSRVSGGAKGDTQYF
TRBD1,TRBJ2-7,TRBV7-2,.,TGTGCCAGCAGCTTGGACTGGGACAGGGCCTACGAGCAGTACTTC,CASSLDWDRAYEQYF
.,TRBJ1-4,TRBV5-1,.,TGCGCCAGCAGCTTACAGGGTACAATTAATGAAAAACTGTTTTTT,CASSLQGTINEKLFF
TRBD1,TRBJ1-1,TRBV5-1,.,TGCGCCAGCAGCTCGACAGGGCCTTCAAACACTGAAGCTTTCTTT,CASSSTGPSNTEAFF
TRBD1,TRBJ2-5,TRBV2,.,TGTGCCAGCACTTGGAGAGGGGGCGGCCAGTACTTC,CASTWRGGGQYF
.,TRBJ1-5,TRBV6-5,.,TGTGCCAGCAGCGGGGGGGTCTCCGGCAATCAGCCCCAGCATTTT,CASSGGVSGNQPQHF
.,TRBJ2-1,TRBV21-1,once,TGTGCCAGCAGCAAAGTGGTAGCGACAGAAGGGAATGAGCAGTTCTTC,CASSKVVATEGNEQFF
.,TRBJ2-4,TRBV2,few,TGTGCCAGCAGCGGACGGTTACTAGCCAAAAACATTCAGTACTTC,CASSGRLLAKNIQYF
TRBD1,TRBJ1-4,TRBV6-1,.,TGTGCCAGCAGGGACACAGGGGGCGCTTATGAAAAACTGTTTTTT,CASRDTGGAYEKLFF
TRBD1,TRBJ1-1,TRBV5-1,.,TGCGCCAGCAGCGACCGGGACAGGGGACCGGCAGCTTTCTTT,CASSDRDRGPAAFF
.,TRBJ2-1,TRBV18,.,TGTGCCAGCTCACCCCAAACGTATGAGCAGTTCTTC,CASSPQTYEQFF
.,TRBJ1-2,TRBV5-1,.,TGCGCCAGCAGCTTGGGGGAAAATCGGGATGGCTACACCTTC,CASSLGENRDGYTF
TRBD2,TRBJ2-4,TRBV6-1,.,TGTGCCAGCAGTGAAGAGTACGGACTAGCGGGGGGCGGGGCCAAAAACATTCAGTACTTC,CASSEEYGLAGGGAKNIQYF
TRBD2,TRBJ2-5,TRBV27,.,TGTGCCAGCAGTTTATCCCTAGCGGGGGGGTGGGAGACCCAGTACTTC,CASSLSLAGGWETQYF
.,TRBJ2-1,TRBV6-4,.,TGTGCCAGCAGTGACTCAGGGGGACCCTACAATGAGCAGTTCTTC,CASSDSGGPYNEQFF
.,TRBJ1-5,TRBV7-2,.,TGTGCCAGCAACAGGGACGCGGGTCAGCCCCAGCATTTT,CASNRDAGQPQHF
.,TRBJ2-4,TRBV11-2,once,TGTGCCAGCAGCCAACCCCTCGAGGGAACCATTCAGTACTTC,CASSQPLEGTIQYF
TRBD2,TRBJ2-7,TRBV2,.,TGTGCCGGAGGGAGGGCCACCTCCTACGAGCAGTACTTC,CAGGRATSYEQYF